This T cell receptor beta chain was retrieved from a study of T cells in Graves' hyperthyroidism and ophthalmopathy. Overall study findings and caveats: In the blood, most expanded thyroid clonotypes above 0.001 appeared as well. In validation, the model predicted ophthalmopathy. These predictions came a median roughly 6.5 months before onset.

This clonotype was seen at least ten times. Its cognate antigen is unknown. This CDR3 is built from 17 residues. The V and J ends lost 2 bases and 4 bases, in that order; junction bases with no gene match: 10. Germline V CDR1 and CDR2: MDHEN, SYDVKM. Researchers amplified the TCR beta CDR3 regions from RNA transcripts. The HTBI primer set drove a first-round RT-PCR of the TCR CDR3. TCRdb re-called the multiplex PCR reads with MiXCR, one entry per CDR3 protein. The data show roughly 240,000 distinct CDR3 sequences, around 24% seen once. On the basis of clinical symptoms, serum thyroxine and TRAb, thyroid ultrasound and orbital computed tomography, diagnoses were made.

The source is a woman aged 40 to 50 with Graves' ophthalmopathy. Sequenced sample: blood. The gene calls are TRBV28 and TRBJ2-5; 10 nucleotides agree with TRBD2. DNA of the CDR3: TGTGCCAGCAGTTTACCCCGGACTAGCGGAGGGCGAGAGACCCAGTACTTC. Translation gives CASSLPRTSGGRETQYF.